The 7 T cell receptor beta chains below come from one sample, sequenced in a study of blood T cell repertoires in COVID-19. Produced via immunoSEQ multiplex PCR; TCRdb's table is partial and in-frame only. The repertoire holds about 230,000 clones, with 85% to 90% as singletons. Sequencing input: peripheral blood. These receptors were collected from a man over 45 with COVID-19, enrolled during active disease.

The rearrangement uses TRBV5-1 and TRBJ1-4, with 8 bases identical to TRBD1. Per the germline V gene, CDR1 is SGHRS and CDR2 is YFSETQ. The CDR3 has 17 residues. Germline trimming cut 0 bases from V and 6 bases from J; bases unmatched to any gene: 10. The CDR3 sequence: CASSLDPTTGDHEKLFF. The CDR3 nucleotides read TGCGCCAGCAGCTTGGATCCCACGACAGGGGACCATGAAAAACTGTTTTTT.

The chain joins TRBV6-5 to TRBJ1-5, with TRBD1 matching over 8 bases. From germline, CDR1 is MNHEY and CDR2 SVGAGI. V shed 7 bases and J 3 bases; nucleotides not matched to a gene: 8. The CDR3 is 15 amino acids. CDR3 DNA sequence: TGTGCCAGCACACACCTGACAGGGGCCAATCAGCCCCAGCATTTT. Translation: CASTHLTGANQPQHF.

Only a few counts were recorded for this clone. This rearrangement joins TRBV4-1 to TRBJ2-3, with 7 bases aligning to TRBD2. The V segment lost 0 bases and the J segment 2 bases; nucleotides outside the gene matches: 11. This CDR3 spans 18 amino acids. The V gene's germline CDR1 is MGHRA and CDR2 YSYEKL. CDR3 protein: CASSQDLRPAGNTDTQYF. DNA for the CDR3: TGCGCCAGCAGCCAAGATCTGAGGCCAGCGGGGAACACAGATACGCAGTATTTT.

This chain connects TRBV7-8 to TRBJ1-2; TRBD1 matches 12 bases. The CDR3 extends over 16 amino acids. Per germline, CDR1 SGHVS and CDR2 FQNEAQ. With V trimmed by 5 bases and J by 7 bases, 11 bases remained unmatched. CDR3 coding DNA: TGTGCCAGCAGCAACACCCAGGGACAGGGGGCGCGTGGCTACACCTTC. It translates to CASSNTQGQGARGYTF.

The rearrangement links TRBV28 to TRBJ2-3; tentative D call: TRBD2 (5 bases). The CDR3 covers 22 residues. Germline V gives CDR1 MDHEN, CDR2 SYDVKM. Trimming took 3 bases from V and 3 from J, leaving 34 bases between them. CDR3 in amino acids: CASSLGGTVPLADYRITDTQYF. CDR3 nucleotide sequence: TGTGCCAGCAGTTTGGGCGGCACCGTCCCGCTCGCCGACTACCGTATTACAGATACGCAGTATTTT.

J is TRBJ2-2 and V is TRBV9, with a possible D match to TRBD2 (6 bases). With 0 bases removed from V and 2 bases from J, the gap between germline ends came to 8 bases. The CDR3 is made up of 15 amino acids. The germline gives CDR1 SGDLS, CDR2 YYNGEE. This CDR3 is CASSVVAANTGELFF. CDR3 coding DNA: TGTGCCAGCAGCGTAGTAGCGGCAAACACCGGGGAGCTGTTTTTT.

As DNA, the CDR3 is TGTGCTAGTGGTTTGGTACCTTTTGATCGGGTTTCCGGGGAGCTGTTTTTT. Protein sequence: CASGLVPFDRVSGELFF. This chain connects TRBV12-5 to TRBJ2-2; no clear D. CDR3 size: 17 residues. Germline-derived CDR1 and CDR2 are LGHNT and FRNRAP. The V end lost 0 bases, the J end lost 6 bases, and 17 bases lay between the germline ends.